Described below is a single T cell receptor beta chain sequence and its context. The PCR ran on 60 Vbeta and 13 Jbeta primers. Using immunoSEQ multiplex PCR, the repertoire was profiled, and TCRdb retains in-frame clones only, with some absent. Here the sample spans around 170,000 clones, over 70% being singletons. Trimming removed 3 bases at V and 0 bases at J, with 9 bases between. The CDR3 loop spans 16 amino acids. Germline V lookup: CDR1 LNHDA, CDR2 SQIVND (reference sequence). This sample is drawn from a study of cytomegalovirus exposure and HLA in healthy donors. V and J are TRBV19 and TRBJ2-6, with a possible D match to TRBD2 (5 bases). The source is a man aged 45-60 years in good health and CMV-seropositive. Sequencing input: PBMCs. The CDR3 DNA reads as TGTGCCAGTAGTATCGGACTCAGCTCTGGGGCCAACGTCCTGACTTTC. It encodes CASSIGLSSGANVLTF.